One T cell receptor beta chain is described in this entry. This clonotype was detected only a few times. Its antigen is unknown. No base-level quality is on record; no much larger clone is a single base apart. This sample was taken from a study of patients and donors after allogeneic stem cell transplantation (dated by TCRdb to 2020 to 2022). Spanning cysteine to phenylalanine, the CDR3 consists of 16 amino acids. Left in the record is the CDR3 DNA by itself, 48 bases read in frame from the first base. The germline V gene supplies CDR1 ENHRY and CDR2 SYGVKD. The junction carries 15 bases between V and J, which are trimmed by 3 bases and 2 bases respectively. Receptor amplification or capture employed RT-PCR. Reads for this sample came from a NextSeq 550. TCRdb itself trimmed the public reads at Q25 with fastp, ran MiXCR and retained productive beta chains. Under each unique CDR3 protein, matching rows form one entry showing the most common genes and DNA. The sample table shows roughly 880,000 distinct CDR3 sequences, and under 20% are seen once. The ten largest make up around 6% of the sample.

The source material was blood, either unsorted or a sorted T cell fraction (not recorded which). This clonotype originated in a human donor who was either an allogeneic HSCT recipient or a stem cell or donor lymphocyte infusion donor (not recorded which). It is not recorded whose cells these are; they may come from a transplant donor. In this chain, TRBV10-3 is recombined with TRBJ2-3; the D assignment is uncertain and may be TRBD1 or TRBD2, with 5 bases supporting each. The CDR3 region: CAISEGDGLTTDTQYF. The DNA is TGTGCCATCAGTGAAGGGGACGGACTGACCACAGATACGCAGTATTTT.